There are many counts of the clone carrying this T cell receptor (beta chain). As yet, its antigen is unknown. This sample was taken from a study of T-cell memory formation after mild COVID-19. There are 13 residues in the CDR3. The V segment lost 6 bases and the J segment 3 bases; nucleotides outside the gene matches: 4. The germline gives CDR1 MRHNA, CDR2 SNTAGT. TCRalpha and TCRbeta libraries used 5'RACE with constant-segment primers and UMIs. TCRdb reprocessed the 5' RACE reads with MiXCR, giving one entry per CDR3 protein. In the table there are a few hundred thousand distinct CDR3 sequences, 20% of which are singletons. Study outcomes and limitations: Chiefly within CM and EM were the contracting CD4+ clones; CD8+ ones were within EMRA. Clones that shrank (day 15 to 85) were balanced CD4/CD8, whereas later expanders leaned CD4+. Memory cells collected pre-infection included some clones that later responded, suggesting cross-reactive memory joined.

Sequenced: PBMCs or a T cell subset sorted from them (not recorded which). The sequence came from a man younger than 35 who had mild COVID-19 (a few samples of this study predate the infection). Cell type and time point are not known. The chain carries TRBV6-4 and TRBJ1-1, with 7 bases that match TRBD1. CDR3 nucleotide sequence: TGTGCCAGCAGGGCCAGGGGGGACACTGAAGCTTTCTTT. This sequence encodes CASRARGDTEAFF.